This T cell receptor beta chain was identified in a study of T cells after yellow fever vaccination. Germline loops: CDR1 SGHRS, CDR2 YFSETQ. CDR3 size: 14 residues. Trimming removed 4 bases from V and 1 base from J, with 11 bases in between. By proportion, this clonotype is medium-sized (0.01 to 0.1%). TCRdb re-analysed the 5' RACE reads in MiXCR, keeping a single row per CDR3 protein. The top ten hold about 1.6% of the sample, which has 11,000 to 15,000 distinct CDR3 sequences, under 7.5% seen once. V is TRBV5-1 and J is TRBJ2-5; D may be TRBD1 or TRBD2 (6 bases each). The TCR comes from a man between 18 and 35 years old who received the YFV17D yellow fever vaccine. The material sequenced was PBMCs, either bulk or a sorted T-cell subset (CD4+, CD8+, memory, or dextramer-sorted; not recorded which), taken on the day of the yellow fever booster vaccination. The CDR3 loop reads CASSRGDPQETQYF. In nucleotides, the CDR3 is TGCGCCAGCAGCAGGGGGGACCCCCAAGAGACCCAGTACTTC.